The 28 T cell receptor beta chains reported below all come from one sample, sequenced in a study of blood T cell repertoires in COVID-19. Only in-frame clones appear in the TCRdb table, and some are missing; sequencing was by immunoSEQ multiplex PCR. The sample comprises 150,000 to 200,000 clones, roughly 86% of which are singletons, and roughly 1.6% rests with the top ten. Sequencing used peripheral blood. Receptors originate from a woman aged 45-60 years with acute or convalescent COVID-19.

The CDR3 bases are TGCGCCAGCAGCGGGAGGGGCAGTTTGAACACTGAAGCTTTCTTT. Its protein product is CASSGRGSLNTEAFF. V usage is TRBV5-1 and J usage is TRBJ1-1; D is perhaps TRBD1 (5 bases). The ends were cut back, 4 bases at V and 0 bases at J, with 13 bases in the middle. From germline, CDR1 is SGHRS and CDR2 YFSETQ. This CDR3 comprises 15 residues.

The genes are TRBV5-1 and TRBJ1-1; maybe TRBD1 (6 bases). CDR1 is SGHRS, CDR2 YFSETQ, per germline. The CDR3 runs 15 residues. V was clipped by 2 bases and J by 2 bases, with 13 bases between them. The CDR3 region is CASSFIGQSNTEAFF. The CDR3, as DNA: TGCGCCAGCAGCTTCATTGGACAGTCCAACACTGAAGCTTTCTTT.

V is TRBV6-1 and J is TRBJ2-1; 16 nucleotides match TRBD2. Germline V gene data show CDR1 as MNHNS and CDR2 as SASEGT. The CDR3 is 17 amino acids. V gave up 1 base and J gave up 15 bases; unmatched junction bases: 12. CDR3 in amino acids: CASSEERRGTSGRALFF. For the CDR3, the DNA is TGTGCCAGCAGTGAAGAGCGACGGGGGACTAGCGGGAGGGCCCTGTTCTTC.

The sample holds a few counts of this clone. This chain connects TRBV2 to TRBJ1-6; D is possibly TRBD1 (5 bases). The germline CDR1 and CDR2 sequences are SNHLY and FYNNEI. Deletions cut 4 bases from V and 10 bases from J, with 11 bases between. CDR3 length: 13 residues. Here the CDR3 reads CASSAQGYSPLHF. In nucleotides, the CDR3 is TGTGCCAGCAGTGCCCAGGGTTACTCACCCCTCCACTTT.

This chain joins TRBV27 and TRBJ1-4, with 7 bases fitting TRBD1. After removal of 5 bases from V and 0 bases from J, the junction contained 6 bases not matched to a gene. Germline V gene data show CDR1 as MNHEY and CDR2 as SMNVEV (reference sequence). CDR3 size: 16 residues. DNA of the CDR3: TGTGCCAGCAGTAATCGGGACAGTGCAACTAATGAAAAACTGTTTTTT. It is translated as CASSNRDSATNEKLFF.

The chain carries TRBV18 and TRBJ2-7; the match to TRBD1 covers 9 bases. The germline CDR1 and CDR2 sequences are KGHSH and LQKENI. Trimming at V came to 4 bases and at J to 4 bases, leaving 8 bases not matched to a gene. The CDR3 runs to 15 residues. The CDR3 bases are TGTGCCAGCTCACAAGCCGGGACAGGGACGTACGAGCAGTACTTC. Translating it yields CASSQAGTGTYEQYF.

V usage is TRBV27 and J usage is TRBJ2-7; tentative D call: TRBD1 (6 bases). The CDR3 contains 13 residues. Germline V gene data show CDR1 as MNHEY and CDR2 as SMNVEV (reference sequence). V was clipped by 4 bases and J by 12 bases, with 19 bases between them. The CDR3 nucleotides read TGTGCCAGCAGTTCCTCCTCCGGGACACCAACGTACTTC. It is translated as CASSSSSGTPTYF.

The chain is built from TRBV7-6 and TRBJ2-1; 7 positions match TRBD2. The CDR3 is 15 residues long. CDR1 SGHVS and CDR2 FNYEAQ come from the germline V gene. The V gene end was trimmed by 0 bases and the J gene end by 7 bases; junction bases not matched to a gene: 6. The CDR3 reads CASSLAGGLRNEQFF. The CDR3 nucleotides are TGTGCCAGCAGCTTAGCGGGGGGGTTGAGGAATGAGCAGTTCTTC.

V gene TRBV2 combines with J gene TRBJ1-3, with D maybe TRBD1 (6 bases). Germline CDR1 reads SNHLY; CDR2 reads FYNNEI. V lost 7 bases and J 2 bases, leaving 9 bases between the germline ends. This CDR3 spans 13 amino acids. The CDR3 DNA reads TGTGCCAGCATGACAGGTCCTGGAAACACCATATATTTT. As protein: CASMTGPGNTIYF.

The CDR3 reads CAWSLGTFSGANVLTF. The CDR3 DNA follows: TGTGCCTGGAGTTTGGGCACATTCTCTGGGGCCAACGTCCTGACTTTC. The chain has TRBV30 and TRBJ2-6; D gene uncertain. The CDR3 consists of 16 residues. CDR1 and CDR2 from the germline V gene are GTSNPN and SVGIG (reference sequence). V gave up 2 bases and J gave up 0 bases, with 11 bases separating them.

This rearrangement joins TRBV29-1 to TRBJ2-3, with 10 positions matching TRBD2. Germline V gene data show CDR1 as SQVTM and CDR2 as ANQGSEA. V was clipped by 5 bases and J by 2 bases; unmatched bases: 7. The CDR3 length is 15 residues. The CDR3 loop reads CSVQGAGGITDTQYF. In DNA, the CDR3 is TGCAGCGTTCAAGGAGCGGGGGGGATCACAGATACGCAGTATTTT.

The chain carries TRBV3-1 (or the pseudogene TRBV3-2) and TRBJ2-1, with a possible D match to TRBD2 (7 bases). Germline V lookup: CDR1 LGHDT, CDR2 YNNKEL (reference sequence). The V gene lost 1 base and the J gene lost 5 bases, with 15 bases spanning the gap. The CDR3 runs 16 residues. For the CDR3, the DNA is TGTGCCAGCAGCCAAGTTTGGGGGGGGCGAAACAATGAGCAGTTCTTC. Its protein product is CASSQVWGGRNNEQFF.

This chain uses TRBV5-6 with TRBJ1-4, with 7 nucleotides matching TRBD1. Germline trimming cut 3 bases from V and 6 bases from J; bases unmatched to any gene: 11. Germline assignment: CDR1 SGHDT and CDR2 YYEEEE. This CDR3 has 16 amino acids. The CDR3, as DNA: TGTGCCAGCAGCTCCCGACAGGGCTTTATGGATGAAAAACTGTTTTTT. Translating it yields CASSSRQGFMDEKLFF. The variable domain in full, with the rest retrieved from reference TRBV5-6 and TRBJ1-4, is DAGVTQSPTHLIKTRGQQVTLRCSPKSGHDTVSWYQQALGQGPQFIFQYYEEEERQRGNFPDRFSGHQFPNYSSELNVNALLLGDSALYLCASSSRQGFMDEKLFFGSGTQLSVL.

The chain recombines TRBV11-3 with TRBJ1-2; TRBD1 agrees at 11 bases. The CDR3 is 17 residues long. V shed 5 bases and J 4 bases; nucleotides not matched to a gene: 12. Germline V gene lookup returns CDR1 SGHNT and CDR2 YENEEA. The CDR3 nucleotides read TGTGCCAGCAGCCCTGGACAGGGGGCTGTCCCTTCCTATGGCTACACCTTC. Residues: CASSPGQGAVPSYGYTF.

V is TRBV30 and J is TRBJ2-7; possible D gene TRBD2, 5 bases. The CDR3 runs to 12 residues. Trimming removed 5 bases at V and 1 base at J, with 9 bases between. Per the germline V gene, CDR1 is GTSNPN and CDR2 is SVGIG (reference sequence). In DNA form, the CDR3 reads TGTGCCTGGGCCCGGGGATCCTACGAGCAGTACTTC. Protein: CAWARGSYEQYF.

The J gene is TRBJ1-5, the V gene TRBV19; possible D gene TRBD1, 6 bases. Germline V gives CDR1 LNHDA, CDR2 SQIVND (reference sequence). Trimming stripped 6 bases from V and 3 bases from J, with 15 bases between. The CDR3 is 15 residues long. CDR3 coding DNA: TGTGCCAGTAGCCCGGGGGGGGCGATCAATCAGCCCCAGCATTTT. Protein sequence: CASSPGGAINQPQHF.

This rearrangement joins TRBV13 to TRBJ1-2; 9 positions agree with TRBD1. The germline CDR1 and CDR2 sequences are PRHDT and FYEKMQ (reference sequence). The CDR3 covers 15 residues. The ends lost 4 bases at V and 8 bases at J; junction bases unmatched: 11. CDR3 loop: CASSSSGQGLGGYTF. CDR3 in DNA: TGTGCCAGCAGCTCTTCTGGACAGGGGCTTGGCGGCTACACCTTC.

The chain uses TRBV14 and TRBJ2-5; a weak D match, TRBD1 (6 bases). Germline V gene data show CDR1 as SGHDN and CDR2 as FVKESK. V was pared by 4 bases and J by 1 base, with 7 bases between. The CDR3 contains 13 residues. CDR3 residues: CASSRGPQETQYF. The CDR3 bases are TGTGCCAGCAGCCGGGGGCCCCAAGAGACCCAGTACTTC. Using reference TRBV14 and TRBJ2-5 for the parts outside the CDR3, the full variable domain is EAGVTQFPSHSVIEKGQTVTLRCDPISGHDNLYWYRRVMGKEIKFLLHFVKESKQDESGMPNNRFLAERTGGTYSTLKVQPAELEDSGVYFCASSRGPQETQYFGPGTRLLVL.

V and J are TRBV24-1 and TRBJ1-4, with 7 bases lining up with TRBD1. Per germline, CDR1 KGHDR and CDR2 SFDVKD. This CDR3 comprises 17 residues. Unmatched junction bases numbered 11, after V lost 8 bases and J lost 0 bases. The CDR3 reads CATIGQEYFATNEKLFF. CDR3 nucleotides: TGTGCCACCATCGGACAGGAGTACTTTGCAACTAATGAAAAACTGTTTTTT.

The chain uses TRBV2 and TRBJ1-2; tentative D call: TRBD1 (5 bases). The CDR3 totals 15 residues. Germline-derived CDR1 and CDR2 are SNHLY and FYNNEI. Trimming shortened V by 2 bases and J by 6 bases, and 16 bases separated the two germline ends. The CDR3 reads CASSELKGLLNGYTF. CDR3 DNA: TGTGCCAGCAGTGAACTAAAGGGGCTATTGAATGGCTACACCTTC.

The V call is TRBV30, the J call TRBJ1-1; D not resolved. V gave up 0 bases and J gave up 4 bases, with 12 bases separating them. Germline loops: CDR1 GTSNPN, CDR2 SVGIG (reference sequence). This CDR3 region has 14 residues. Here the CDR3 DNA reads TGTGCCTGGAGTGTAGTCCGGGGTTTCACTGAAGCTTTCTTT. Translated: CAWSVVRGFTEAFF.

The rearrangement links TRBV5-6 to TRBJ2-7; 11 bases align to TRBD1. Looked up from germline, CDR1 is SGHDT and CDR2 is YYEEEE. The J segment lost 5 bases and the V segment lost 4 bases, leaving 14 bases of the junction unmatched. The CDR3 has 17 residues. The DNA of the CDR3 is TGTGCCAGCAGCGGGGATTCGGACAGGGGGCGATGGGACGAGCAGTACTTC. Translation gives CASSGDSDRGRWDEQYF. Complete variable domain (other parts from reference TRBV5-6 and TRBJ2-7): DAGVTQSPTHLIKTRGQQVTLRCSPKSGHDTVSWYQQALGQGPQFIFQYYEEEERQRGNFPDRFSGHQFPNYSSELNVNALLLGDSALYLCASSGDSDRGRWDEQYFGPGTRLTVT.

The rearrangement links TRBV5-5 to TRBJ2-7; TRBD1 is a possible D gene (6 bases). V lost 4 bases to trimming and J lost 3 bases, with 23 bases between them. The CDR3 runs 17 residues. Germline V gene data show CDR1 as SGHKS and CDR2 as YYEKEE (reference sequence). The CDR3 region has the DNA TGTGCCAGCAGCCCTGCCCTCGGGACAAAAGGGGTCTACGAGCAGTACTTC. Its translation is CASSPALGTKGVYEQYF.

CDR3 in amino acids: CASSPTGDGDQPQHF. In DNA, the CDR3 is TGTGCCAGCTCACCTACGGGGGATGGGGATCAGCCCCAGCATTTT. This chain connects TRBV18 to TRBJ1-5, with a tentative D call TRBD1 (5 bases). V was cut by 3 bases and J by 5 bases, with 14 bases left in between. The CDR3 runs 15 residues. Looked up from germline, CDR1 is KGHSH and CDR2 is LQKENI.

This clone occurred once. The genes are TRBV30 and TRBJ2-2; 13 bases map to TRBD2. The germline V gene encodes CDR1 GTSNPN and CDR2 SVGIG (reference sequence). The CDR3 spans 16 residues. The CDR3 bases are TGTGCTCTACTAGCGGGGGGGCATGGGAACACCGGGGAGCTGTTTTTT. This codes for CALLAGGHGNTGELFF.

V and J are TRBV7-2 and TRBJ2-5; 7 bases align to TRBD2. Germline V lookup: CDR1 SGHTA, CDR2 FQGNSA. V trimming: 5 bases; J trimming: 5 bases; junction bases outside the gene matches: 8. The CDR3 consists of 14 residues. The CDR3: CASSPTSWLETQYF. The CDR3 DNA reads TGTGCCAGCAGCCCGACTAGCTGGTTGGAGACCCAGTACTTC.

The V and J genes are TRBV27 and TRBJ2-1; 7 positions agree with TRBD2. With 4 bases clipped from V and 8 bases from J, the junction kept 14 bases outside the gene matches. CDR3 length: 16 amino acids. Germline CDR1 and CDR2: MNHEY and SMNVEV (reference sequence). The DNA for the CDR3 is TGTGCCAGCAGTTCCCCCCGCCCTGCGGGGGTCTATGAGCAGTTCTTC. Translating it yields CASSSPRPAGVYEQFF.

This clone was detected a few times. The chain has TRBV7-8 and TRBJ2-5; D remains ambiguous. The CDR3 length is 15 residues. V was pared by 5 bases and J by 0 bases, with 13 bases between. CDR1 SGHVS and CDR2 FQNEAQ come from the germline V gene. In DNA form, the CDR3 reads TGTGCCAGCAGCCAAAAAGAGGCGTACCAAGAGACCCAGTACTTC. As protein: CASSQKEAYQETQYF.